The rows below give T cell receptor beta chains drawn from one sample of a study of cytomegalovirus exposure and HLA in healthy donors. Method: immunoSEQ multiplex PCR; TCRdb's copy keeps in-frame clones and lacks some. Of about 160,000 clones detected, around 78% appear once; the ten largest clones hold around 3.1%. The sample consisted of PBMCs. The origin of the receptors is a woman in her forties or fifties in good health and CMV-seropositive. The CDR3 runs from the conserved cysteine through the conserved F or W.

TRBV9	TRBJ1-3	CASSVGQGMYTIYF
TRBV19	TRBJ1-5	CASTQTAYNQPQHF
TRBV11-3	TRBJ1-4	CASSPGQATNEKLFF
TRBV28	TRBJ2-1	CASSLSDWNEQFF
TRBV7-8	TRBJ1-5	CASSLGVDRGYQPQHF
TRBV7-6	TRBJ2-3	CASSTGQTGADTQYF
TRBV18	TRBJ2-5	CASSPRQNQETQYF
TRBV18	TRBJ1-1	CASSHDRNTEAFF
TRBV6-6	-	CASTRYTTGNEQYF
TRBV4-1	TRBJ2-3	CASSQPPGGRSTDTQYF
TRBV6-6	TRBJ1-1	CASSIGQGSAEAFF
TRBV7-2	TRBJ2-6	CASSPRVVGSGANGLTF
TRBV7-8	TRBJ2-7	CASSHPGTSGNSYEQYF
TRBV7-7	TRBJ2-5	CASTVGQGETQYF
TRBV5-1	TRBJ1-2	CASTLSTGGGYGYTF
TRBV9	TRBJ2-1	CASSVAEGQIQGEQFF
TRBV18	TRBJ1-2	CASSPGQEGGYTF
TRBV7-3	TRBJ2-1	CASSLTSRGREIEQFF
TRBV28	TRBJ2-3	CASSLGQRGDTQYF
TRBV7-2	TRBJ2-7	CASSLESGGTYEQYF
TRBV28	TRBJ1-2	CASSVNYRGRGYTF
TRBV7-9	TRBJ2-7	CASARGGPYEQYF
TRBV28	TRBJ2-1	CASSFVAASYNEQFF
TRBV2	TRBJ2-5	CASTTGETQYF
TRBV5-1	TRBJ1-2	CASSPPLANYGYTF
TRBV7-2	TRBJ1-2	CASSSPYRGPLYGYTF
TRBV11-3	TRBJ2-7	CASSLNRYEQYF
TRBV30	TRBJ1-2	CAWSAGLLPPGYTF
TRBV6-5	TRBJ2-5	CASSYALAGGRETQYF
TRBV2	TRBJ1-2	CASSGRRGVGDYGYTF
TRBV19	TRBJ1-1	CASSPRRNTEAFF
TRBV5-6	TRBJ2-3	CASSLRTSGSRDTQYF
TRBV7-3	TRBJ2-3	CASSLTSASGIGDTQYF
TRBV7-8	TRBJ2-7	CASSLATGGSYEQYF
TRBV2	TRBJ2-2	CASSRDAGGSGELFF
TRBV5-1	TRBJ1-1	CASSFLAGSNTEAFF
TRBV7-2	TRBJ1-5	CASSPGLSQPQHF